One sample yielded the 5 T cell receptor beta chains listed below, sequenced in a study of early T cells in non-severe SARS-CoV-2 infection. Via MiXCR, TCRdb re-called the 5' RACE reads, giving one row per CDR3 protein. The sample lists some 64,000 distinct CDR3 sequences, about 13% seen once, with roughly 8.3% in the top ten. Sequenced material: whole blood. Every receptor here comes from an adult who was a healthcare worker with PCR-confirmed SARS-CoV-2 infection or an uninfected control (not recorded which).

This clonotype was found a few times. The chain combines TRBV6-1 with TRBJ2-1; TRBD2 matches at 9 bases. J lost 8 bases, V lost 4 bases, and 6 bases had no gene match. The germline gives CDR1 MNHNS, CDR2 SASEGT. The CDR3 runs to 14 residues. CDR3 loop: CASSGRVAGDEQFF. For the CDR3, the DNA is TGTGCCAGCAGTGGAAGAGTAGCGGGAGATGAGCAGTTCTTC.

This clonotype was counted between two and nine times. The J gene is TRBJ2-1, the V gene TRBV28; D may match TRBD1 or TRBD2 (5 bases each). V lost 2 bases and J lost 6, with 8 bases in between. CDR1 and CDR2 (germline): MDHEN, SYDVKM. The CDR3 spans 13 residues. DNA for the CDR3: TGTGCCAGCAGTTTAGGGGGTCCCAATGAGCAGTTCTTC. This sequence encodes CASSLGGPNEQFF.

This clonotype has a handful of counts. The chain recombines TRBV14 with TRBJ1-6; D gene uncertain. This CDR3 region has 14 residues. Trimming took off 5 bases at V and 2 bases at J, with 7 bases between the two ends. Germline V gene data show CDR1 as SGHDN and CDR2 as FVKESK. The CDR3 loop reads CASSSRTYNSPLHF. The CDR3 region has the DNA TGTGCCAGCAGCTCCAGGACCTATAATTCACCCCTCCACTTT. The full variable domain, completed using reference TRBV14 and TRBJ1-6, is EAGVTQFPSHSVIEKGQTVTLRCDPISGHDNLYWYRRVMGKEIKFLLHFVKESKQDESGMPNNRFLAERTGGTYSTLKVQPAELEDSGVYFCASSSRTYNSPLHFGNGTRLTVT.

This clonotype came up many times. The J gene is TRBJ2-1, the V gene TRBV4-3, with TRBD2 as a possible D gene (5 bases). V was clipped by 2 bases and J by 8 bases, with 16 bases between them. The CDR3 consists of 15 residues. Germline V gene sequence: CDR1 LGHNA, CDR2 YSLEER. CDR3 sequence (DNA): TGCGCCAGCAGCCAACGGAGTTACGGGCGGGATGAGCAGTTCTTC. Translated: CASSQRSYGRDEQFF.

This clonotype appeared a few times. The V call is TRBV29-1, the J call TRBJ1-4; unclear D gene. Germline V gene data show CDR1 as SQVTM and CDR2 as ANQGSEA. Trimming left V 6 bases short and J 5 bases short, with 13 bases between. The CDR3 length is 13 residues. The CDR3 DNA follows: TGCAGCGTACGGGCAGGAAGAAATGAAAAACTGTTTTTT. This encodes CSVRAGRNEKLFF.